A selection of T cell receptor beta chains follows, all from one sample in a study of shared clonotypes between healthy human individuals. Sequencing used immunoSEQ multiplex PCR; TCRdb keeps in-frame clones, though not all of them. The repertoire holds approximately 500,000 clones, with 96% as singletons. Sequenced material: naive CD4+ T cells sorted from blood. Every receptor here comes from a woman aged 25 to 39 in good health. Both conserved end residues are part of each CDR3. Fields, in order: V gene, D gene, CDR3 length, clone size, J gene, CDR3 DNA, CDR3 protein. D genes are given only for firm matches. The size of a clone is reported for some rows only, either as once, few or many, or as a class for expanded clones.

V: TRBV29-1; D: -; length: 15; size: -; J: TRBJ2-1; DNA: TGCAGCGTTGTGGTGGGCTTGACGTCCTACAATGAGCAGTTCTTC; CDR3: CSVVVGLTSYNEQFF
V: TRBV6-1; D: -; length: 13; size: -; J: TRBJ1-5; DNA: TGTGCCAGCAGTGAAACCTTTAGTCAGCCCCAGCATTTT; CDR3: CASSETFSQPQHF
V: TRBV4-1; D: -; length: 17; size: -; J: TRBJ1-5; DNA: TGCGCCAGCAGCCAAGAAGGGGTAAGTTGGGGCAATCAGCCCCAGCATTTT; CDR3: CASSQEGVSWGNQPQHF
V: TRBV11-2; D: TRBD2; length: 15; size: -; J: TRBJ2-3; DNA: TGTGCCAGCAGCTTGACTAGCGGGAGCACAGATACGCAGTATTTT; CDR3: CASSLTSGSTDTQYF
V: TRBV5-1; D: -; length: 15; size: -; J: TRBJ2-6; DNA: TGCGCCAGCAGCTTGGGGATCTCAGGGGCCAACGTCCTGACTTTC; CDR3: CASSLGISGANVLTF
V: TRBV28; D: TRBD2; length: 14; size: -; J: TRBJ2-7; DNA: TGTGCCAGCAGTTCGGCACTAGCGGAGCCCCGCCCCTACTTC; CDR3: CASSSALAEPRPYF
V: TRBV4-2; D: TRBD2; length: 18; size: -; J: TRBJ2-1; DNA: TGTGCCAGCAGCCAAGGGGGACCAGCCCGGGGGGCCTACAATGAGCAGTTCTTC; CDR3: CASSQGGPARGAYNEQFF
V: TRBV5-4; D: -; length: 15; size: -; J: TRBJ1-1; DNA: TGTGCCAGCAGCTTGGGCAGCGGAATTGGGACTGAAGCTTTCTTT; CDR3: CASSLGSGIGTEAFF
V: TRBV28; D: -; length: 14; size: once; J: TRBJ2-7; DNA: TGTGCCAGCAGCTCCGGGACCCTCGTTGACGAGCAGTACTTC; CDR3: CASSSGTLVDEQYF
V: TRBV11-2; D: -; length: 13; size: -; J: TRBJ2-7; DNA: TGTGCCAGCCTCGGTCTGGGGTCCTACGAGCAGTACTTC; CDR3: CASLGLGSYEQYF
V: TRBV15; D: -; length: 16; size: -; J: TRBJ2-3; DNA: TGTGCCACCAGCAGAGGCTCCAGTTCGAGCACAGATACGCAGTATTTT; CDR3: CATSRGSSSSTDTQYF
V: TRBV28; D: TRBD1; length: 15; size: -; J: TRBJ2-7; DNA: TGTGCCAGCAGTCCCACCCGGGACAGGGGCCACGAGCAGTACTTC; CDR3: CASSPTRDRGHEQYF
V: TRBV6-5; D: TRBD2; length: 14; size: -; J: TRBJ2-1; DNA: TGTGCCAGCGAAAGGACTAGCGGGAGCCATGAGCAGTTCTTC; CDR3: CASERTSGSHEQFF
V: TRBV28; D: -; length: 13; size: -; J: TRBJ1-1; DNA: TGTGCCAGCAGTTTATGGGTAGGCACTGAAGCTTTCTTT; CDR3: CASSLWVGTEAFF
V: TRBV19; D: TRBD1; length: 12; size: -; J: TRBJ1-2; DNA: TGTGCCAGTGCGGACAGGGACTATGGCTACACCTTC; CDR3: CASADRDYGYTF
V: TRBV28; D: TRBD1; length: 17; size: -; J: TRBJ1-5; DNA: TGTGCCAGCAGTGCCCGGGACAGGGGAATCAGCAATCAGCCCCAGCATTTT; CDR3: CASSARDRGISNQPQHF
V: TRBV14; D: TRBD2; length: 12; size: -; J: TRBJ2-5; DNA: TGTGCCAGGGTAGCGGGATCAGAGACCCAGTACTTC; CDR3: CARVAGSETQYF
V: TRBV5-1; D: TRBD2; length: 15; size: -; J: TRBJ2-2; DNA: TGCGCCAGCAGGGGAATAGCGGGAGCGGTCGGGGAGCTGTTTTTT; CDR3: CASRGIAGAVGELFF
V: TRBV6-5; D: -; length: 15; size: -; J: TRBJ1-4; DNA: TGTGCCAGCAGTTACTCGAGCAGAACTAATGAAAAACTGTTTTTT; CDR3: CASSYSSRTNEKLFF
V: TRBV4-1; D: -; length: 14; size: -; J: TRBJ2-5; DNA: TGCGCCAGCAGCCACATAGCGGATCGAGAGACCCAGTACTTC; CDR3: CASSHIADRETQYF
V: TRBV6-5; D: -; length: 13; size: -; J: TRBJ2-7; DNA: TGTGCCAGCAGGCCGGACAGAAGATACGAGCAGTACTTC; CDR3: CASRPDRRYEQYF
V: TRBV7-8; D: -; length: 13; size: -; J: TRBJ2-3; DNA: TGTGCCAGCAGCTTAGATTACACAGATACGCAGTATTTT; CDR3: CASSLDYTDTQYF
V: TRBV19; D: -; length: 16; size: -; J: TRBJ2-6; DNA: TGTGCCAGTAGTCGGCTGGGGGACTCTGGGGCCAACGTCCTGACTTTC; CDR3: CASSRLGDSGANVLTF
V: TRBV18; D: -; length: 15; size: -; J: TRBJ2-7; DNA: TGTGCCAGCTCACCGGAGGGGGAGGGGGTCGGCGAGCAGTACTTC; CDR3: CASSPEGEGVGEQYF
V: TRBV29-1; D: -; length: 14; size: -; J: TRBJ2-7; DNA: TGCAGCGTCTTAAGTCCACAGGGATACTACGAGCAGTACTTC; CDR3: CSVLSPQGYYEQYF
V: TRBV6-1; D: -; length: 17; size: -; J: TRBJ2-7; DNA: TGTGCCAGCAGTGAATTAGCTCGGGCGGACCAATCCTACGAGCAGTACTTC; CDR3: CASSELARADQSYEQYF
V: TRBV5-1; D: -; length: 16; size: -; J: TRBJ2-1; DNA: TGCGCCAGCAGCTTGACGACAGGAGGCTCCTACAATGAGCAGTTCTTC; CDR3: CASSLTTGGSYNEQFF
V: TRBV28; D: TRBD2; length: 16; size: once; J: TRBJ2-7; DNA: TGTGCCAGCAGCGGGACTAGCGGGATAGCGTCCTACGAGCAGTACTTC; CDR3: CASSGTSGIASYEQYF
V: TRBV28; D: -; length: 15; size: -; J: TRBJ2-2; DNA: TGTGCCAGCAGTTCCGACGGGACCTCCCCCGGGGAGCTGTTTTTT; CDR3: CASSSDGTSPGELFF
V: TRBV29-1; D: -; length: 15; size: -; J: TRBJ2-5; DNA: TGCAGCGTTGAAGTGGTAGGCAGCTCCCAAGAGACCCAGTACTTC; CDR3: CSVEVVGSSQETQYF
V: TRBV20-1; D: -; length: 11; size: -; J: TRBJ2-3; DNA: TGCAGTGCTAGAGATCTAGCGTCCCAGTATTTT; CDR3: CSARDLASQYF
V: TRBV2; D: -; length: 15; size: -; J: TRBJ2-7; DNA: TGTGCCAGCAAGGCGGACAGAATCTCTATTTACGAGCAGTACTTC; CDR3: CASKADRISIYEQYF
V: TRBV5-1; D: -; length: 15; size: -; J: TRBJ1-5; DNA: TGCGCCAGCAGCCGGGGGACTGATAGCAATCAGCCCCAGCATTTT; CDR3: CASSRGTDSNQPQHF
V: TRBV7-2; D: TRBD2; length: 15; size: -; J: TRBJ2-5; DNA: TGTGCCAGCAGCTTGTGGACTAGCGGGAGTGAGACCCAGTACTTC; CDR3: CASSLWTSGSETQYF
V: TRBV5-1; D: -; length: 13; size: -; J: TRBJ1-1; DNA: TGCGCCAGCAGCTTGGAAGTTTGGACTGAAGCTTTCTTT; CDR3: CASSLEVWTEAFF
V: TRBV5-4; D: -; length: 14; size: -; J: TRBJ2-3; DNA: TGTGCCAGCAGCTTGAAAACTAGCACAGATACGCAGTATTTT; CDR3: CASSLKTSTDTQYF
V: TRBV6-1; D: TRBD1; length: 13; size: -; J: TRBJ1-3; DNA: TGTGCCAGCAGCCAGGACAGGGACAACACCATATATTTT; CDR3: CASSQDRDNTIYF
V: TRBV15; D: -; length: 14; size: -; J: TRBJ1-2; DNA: TGTGCCACCAGCGCCCGTCGGGGTGACTATGGCTACACCTTC; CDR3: CATSARRGDYGYTF
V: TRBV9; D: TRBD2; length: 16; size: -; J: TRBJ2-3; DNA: TGTGCCAGCAGCGTAGGGCTAGCGGTAAGCACAGATACGCAGTATTTT; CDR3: CASSVGLAVSTDTQYF
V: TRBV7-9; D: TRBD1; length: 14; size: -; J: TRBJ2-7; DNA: TGTGCCAGCAGTCGCACAGGGGGTCGAGGCGAGCAGTACTTC; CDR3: CASSRTGGRGEQYF
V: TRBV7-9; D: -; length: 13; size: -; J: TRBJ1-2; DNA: TGTGCCAGCACGCCAGGAATCCGCTATGGCTACACCTTC; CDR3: CASTPGIRYGYTF
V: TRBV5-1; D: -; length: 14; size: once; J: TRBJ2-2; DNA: TGCGCCAGCAGCTTGGGGTCGAACACCGGGGAGCTGTTTTTT; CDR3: CASSLGSNTGELFF
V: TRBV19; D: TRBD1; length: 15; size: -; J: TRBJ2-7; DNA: TGTGCCAGTAGTATAGGCGGGACAGGGACCTACGAGCAGTACTTC; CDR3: CASSIGGTGTYEQYF
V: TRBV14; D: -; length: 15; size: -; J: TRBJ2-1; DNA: TGTGCCAGCAGCCCATTTTACAGGCCAGACAATGAGCAGTTCTTC; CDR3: CASSPFYRPDNEQFF
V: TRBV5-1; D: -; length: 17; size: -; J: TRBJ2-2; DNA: TGCGCCAGCAGCTTGGCCTTGGACAGTTCCGGGGCCGGGGAGCTGTTTTTT; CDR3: CASSLALDSSGAGELFF
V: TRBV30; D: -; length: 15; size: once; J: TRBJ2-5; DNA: TGTGCCTGGAGGGGAGCCCCAAACCTTCAAGAGACCCAGTACTTC; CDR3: CAWRGAPNLQETQYF
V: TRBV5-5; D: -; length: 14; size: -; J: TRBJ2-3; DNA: TGTGCCAGCAGGGGGGAGGGGGCCGCAGATACGCAGTATTTT; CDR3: CASRGEGAADTQYF
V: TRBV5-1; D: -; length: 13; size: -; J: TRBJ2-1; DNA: TGCGCCAGCAGCTTTGCCGCTAGGAATGAGCAGTTCTTC; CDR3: CASSFAARNEQFF